This T cell receptor (beta chain) was sequenced for a study of brain metastases from non-small cell lung cancer. Study-level results: Expanded T-cell clones appeared in approximately 64% of brain metastases over primaries. Brain metastases had lower T-cell infiltration than primary tumors. Metastases had sparse T cells but largely shared repertoires with primaries.

As concerns this clone: The antigen is undetermined.

Generated by immunoSEQ multiplex PCR, the TCRdb table keeps only in-frame clones and is missing some. The sample shows approximately 1,800 clones, around 90% of them seen only once. This receptor was obtained from a donor aged 40 or over with non-small cell lung cancer. Sequencing was done on a sample of primary lung tumor tissue.

DNA of the CDR3: TGCGCCAGCAGTGAGGCAGGGGGAAAAGCTTTCTTT. This encodes CASSEAGGKAFF. This chain links TRBV10-2 with TRBJ1-1, with 7 nucleotides matching TRBD1. The CDR3 is 12 residues long. Germline V lookup: CDR1 WSHSY, CDR2 SAAADI. The junction had 3 bases not matched to a gene; V was cut back by 2 bases and J by 9 bases.